These T cell receptor beta chains were read from a single sample in a study of blood T cell repertoires in COVID-19. The data were produced by immunoSEQ multiplex PCR, yet TCRdb's version contains in-frame clones alone and is incomplete. The sample contains 220,000 or so clones, around 89% of which appear only once. Material for sequencing was PBMCs or T cells enriched from blood (not recorded which). These receptors were collected from a man younger than 45 who had been exposed to COVID-19. CDR3s include the opening cysteine and the closing phenylalanine or tryptophan. A D gene is named only where the DNA matches it firmly. Not all rows give a size; the values are once, few, many and, for expanded clones, a class.

j_call clone_size v_call d_call cdr3_nt cdr3_aa
TRBJ2-3 few TRBV10-2 - TGCGCCAGTATCTCGGGGTCGGCAGATACGCAGTATTTT CASISGSADTQYF
TRBJ2-3 - TRBV24-1 TRBD2 TGTGCCACCAGTGAGGGACTAGCGGGGGCAGATACGCAGTATTTT CATSEGLAGADTQYF
TRBJ1-1 few TRBV5-1 - TGCGCCAGCAGCCTGGACGGGGGGAACACTGAAGCTTTCTTT CASSLDGGNTEAFF
TRBJ1-2 - TRBV5-1 TRBD1 TGCGCCAGCAGCTTGGACGGGACAGGGGGCGGAGGCTACACCTTC CASSLDGTGGGGYTF
TRBJ1-2 - TRBV11-2 TRBD1 TGTGCCAGCAGCTTAGGCTGGGGACAGGGTCTGAGCTATGGCTACACCTTC CASSLGWGQGLSYGYTF
TRBJ1-5 - TRBV7-2 TRBD1 TGTGCCAGCAGCCCTCAGGGGGCAGACCAGCCCCAGCATTTT CASSPQGADQPQHF
TRBJ2-3 - TRBV27 TRBD1 TGTGCCAGCAGGGGACAGGGTAAAGATACGCAGTATTTT CASRGQGKDTQYF
TRBJ2-1 - TRBV27 - TGTGCCAGCACAACGGTGGAGGGCAATGAGCAGTTCTTC CASTTVEGNEQFF
TRBJ2-2 - TRBV5-1 - TGCGCCAGCAGCTTGGCTAGCTCCGCGAACACCGGGGAGCTGTTTTTT CASSLASSANTGELFF
TRBJ2-7 - TRBV12-5 - TGTGCTAGTGGCCCTCCGACAGCATTCTACGAGCAGTACTTC CASGPPTAFYEQYF
TRBJ2-6 - TRBV24-1 TRBD1 TGTGCCACCAAAGACAGGGCGGGCGGGGCCAACGTCCTGACTTTC CATKDRAGGANVLTF
TRBJ1-4 - TRBV12-3/TRBV12-4 TRBD1 TGTGCCAGCAGACGACAGGGGGTGGAAAAACTGTTTTTT CASRRQGVEKLFF
TRBJ1-4 - TRBV27 TRBD1 TGTGCCAGCAGTCCGTCCAAACTAAACAGGGGGAGGGGAGAAAAACTGTTTTTT CASSPSKLNRGRGEKLFF